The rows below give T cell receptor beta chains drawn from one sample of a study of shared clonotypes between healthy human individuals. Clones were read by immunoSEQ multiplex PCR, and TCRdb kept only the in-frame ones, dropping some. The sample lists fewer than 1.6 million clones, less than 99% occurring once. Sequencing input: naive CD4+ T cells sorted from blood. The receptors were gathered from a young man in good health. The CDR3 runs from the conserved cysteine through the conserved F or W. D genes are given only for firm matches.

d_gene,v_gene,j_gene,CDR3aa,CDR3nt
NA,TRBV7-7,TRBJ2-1,CASSLRGVGEQFF,TGTGCCAGCAGCCTACGGGGAGTAGGTGAGCAGTTCTTC
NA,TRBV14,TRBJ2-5,CASSLLETQYF,TGTGCCAGCAGCCTCTTGGAGACCCAGTACTTC
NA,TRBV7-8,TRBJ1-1,CASSPFGTLLGNTEAFF,TGTGCCAGCAGCCCATTCGGGACCCTCTTGGGGAACACTGAAGCTTTCTTT
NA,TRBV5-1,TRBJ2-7,CASSLAAGTYEQYF,TGCGCCAGCAGCTTGGCCGCTGGGACCTACGAGCAGTACTTC
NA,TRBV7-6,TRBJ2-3,CASSLGSTSRTDTQYF,TGTGCCAGCAGCTTAGGGTCCACTAGCAGGACAGATACGCAGTATTTT
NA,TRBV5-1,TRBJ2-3,CASSLVTDTQYF,TGCGCCAGCAGCTTGGTGACAGATACGCAGTATTTT
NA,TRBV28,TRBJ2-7,CASSLGPPYEQYF,TGTGCCAGCAGTCTGGGACCACCCTACGAGCAGTACTTC
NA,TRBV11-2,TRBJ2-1,CASSLDVFAVDEQFF,TGTGCCAGCAGCTTGGACGTTTTTGCGGTCGATGAGCAGTTCTTC
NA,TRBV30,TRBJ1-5,CAWKGLGDGGNQPQHF,TGTGCCTGGAAGGGCCTTGGGGACGGAGGTAATCAGCCCCAGCATTTT
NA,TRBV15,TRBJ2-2,CATSRETYGTGELFF,TGTGCCACCAGCAGAGAGACTTACGGCACCGGGGAGCTGTTTTTT
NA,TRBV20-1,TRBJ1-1,CSAGLNAEAFF,TGCAGTGCTGGCCTTAACGCTGAAGCTTTCTTT
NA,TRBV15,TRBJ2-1,CATRGGGSSYNEQFF,TGTGCCACCAGAGGTGGAGGGAGCTCCTACAATGAGCAGTTCTTC
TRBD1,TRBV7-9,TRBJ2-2,CASSSMDRATGELFF,TGTGCCAGCAGCTCCATGGACAGGGCCACCGGGGAGCTGTTTTTT
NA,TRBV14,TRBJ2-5,CASSQEIGSSVQETQYF,TGTGCCAGCAGCCAAGAAATAGGGTCGTCAGTCCAAGAGACCCAGTACTTC
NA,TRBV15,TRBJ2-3,CATMAGQPTDTQYF,TGTGCCACCATGGCAGGACAGCCCACAGATACGCAGTATTTT
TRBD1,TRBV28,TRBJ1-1,CASSLGGQGARTEAFF,TGTGCCAGCAGTTTAGGAGGACAGGGGGCACGGACTGAAGCTTTCTTT
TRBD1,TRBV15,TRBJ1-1,CATSGDRGTEAFF,TGTGCCACCAGCGGGGACAGGGGAACTGAAGCTTTCTTT
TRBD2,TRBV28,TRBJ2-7,CASSAAGGREQYF,TGTGCCAGCTCTGCGGCGGGAGGTAGAGAGCAGTACTTC
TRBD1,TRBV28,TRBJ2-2,CASSGLGQGLSGELFF,TGTGCCAGCAGTGGACTAGGACAGGGGTTATCCGGGGAGCTGTTTTTT
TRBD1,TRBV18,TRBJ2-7,CASSPEGQGAREQYF,TGTGCCAGCTCACCTGAGGGACAGGGGGCGCGGGAGCAGTACTTC
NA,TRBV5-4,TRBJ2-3,CASSFEGALGNTQYF,TGTGCCAGCAGCTTCGAAGGGGCGCTGGGAAATACGCAGTATTTT
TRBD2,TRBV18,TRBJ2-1,CASSPRGATSGNEQFF,TGTGCCAGCTCACCACGGGGGGCGACTAGCGGCAATGAGCAGTTCTTC
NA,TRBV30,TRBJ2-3,CAWSVLGGSSTDTQYF,TGTGCCTGGAGTGTTCTGGGGGGCAGTAGCACAGATACGCAGTATTTT
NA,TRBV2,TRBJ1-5,CASSGEGDQPQHF,TGTGCCAGCAGTGGCGAAGGGGATCAGCCCCAGCATTTT